This TCR beta chain was profiled in a study of blood T cell repertoires in COVID-19. CDR1 WSHSY and CDR2 SAAADI come from the germline V gene. The CDR3 is 14 amino acids. V lost 6 bases and J lost 1, with 10 bases in between. TCRdb's copy holds only in-frame clones and misses some; the assay was immunoSEQ multiplex PCR. This table holds over 100,000 clones, around four fifths found once. The specimen sequenced was peripheral blood. The chain employs TRBV10-2 and TRBJ1-5, with D possibly being TRBD1 (6 bases). This receptor was taken from a man aged 35 to 55 with active or convalescent COVID-19. CDR3: CASRRGQSNQPQHF. CDR3 bases: TGCGCCAGCAGACGAGGACAGAGCAATCAGCCCCAGCATTTT.